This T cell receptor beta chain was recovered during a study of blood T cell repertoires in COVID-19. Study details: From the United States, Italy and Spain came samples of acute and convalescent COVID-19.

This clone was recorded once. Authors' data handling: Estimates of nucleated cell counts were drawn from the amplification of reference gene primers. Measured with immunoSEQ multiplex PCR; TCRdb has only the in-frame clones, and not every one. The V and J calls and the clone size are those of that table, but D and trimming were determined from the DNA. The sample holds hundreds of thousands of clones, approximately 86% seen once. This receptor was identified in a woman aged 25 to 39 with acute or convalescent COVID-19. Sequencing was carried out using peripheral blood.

For the CDR3, the DNA is TGTGGTTCCTGGGAGTCGGGAGATACGCAGTATTTT. It translates to CGSWESGDTQYF. The chain joins TRBV28 to TRBJ2-3, with D possibly matching TRBD2 (5 bases). The V gene's germline CDR1 is MDHEN and CDR2 SYDVKM. The CDR3 consists of 12 residues. Filled out from reference TRBV28 and TRBJ2-3, the complete variable domain reads DVKVTQSSRYLVKRTGEKVFLECVQDMDHENMFWYRQDPGLGLRLIYFSYDVKMKEKGDIPEGYSVSREKKERFSLILESASTNQTSMYLCGSWESGDTQYFGPGTRLTVL.